The 30 T cell receptor beta chains below come from one sample, sequenced in a study of T cells in narcolepsy (dated by TCRdb to about 2018). Libraries came from the immunoSEQ multiplex PCR assay. The immuneACCESS repertoire file appears here via TCRdb, limited to in-frame rearrangements. These files lack a portion of the clones; in checked studies, under half of the deficit traces to unresolved V genes, and the cause of the others is not known. This sample has 24,000 or so clones in its table, and roughly 86% of those were observed once. In total, the top ten clones hold approximately 1.2% of the sample. The sequenced sample consisted of CD45RA- memory CD4+ T cells from PBMCs. Interpreted using the paper, the cell subset or site label stands for: memory T cells sorted ex vivo from peripheral blood. Receptors originate from a human donor with narcolepsy.

The chain combines TRBV27 with TRBJ2-7; tentatively, D is TRBD2 (6 bases). This CDR3 spans 15 amino acids. Trimming took off 2 bases at V and 1 base at J, with 12 bases between the two ends. Germline CDR1 and CDR2: MNHEY and SMNVEV (reference sequence). The CDR3 DNA follows: TGTGCCAGCAGTTTAGGCGGGATTCCATCCTACGAGCAGTACTTC. This encodes CASSLGGIPSYEQYF.

This chain connects TRBV10-3 to TRBJ2-2, with 7 bases fitting TRBD1. The CDR3 consists of 14 residues. Germline V gives CDR1 ENHRY, CDR2 SYGVKD. The trim removed 6 bases at V and 4 bases at J, leaving 5 bases unmatched. CDR3 DNA: TGTGCCATCAGCTCGGGACAGTTCACCGGGGAGCTGTTTTTT. This encodes CAISSGQFTGELFF.

The chain has TRBV14 and TRBJ2-7; possible D gene TRBD2, 6 bases. The ends were cut back, 4 bases at V and 7 bases at J, with 17 bases in the middle. The CDR3 consists of 14 residues. The germline V gene encodes CDR1 SGHDN and CDR2 FVKESK. The CDR3 DNA sequence: TGTGCCAGCAGCCCGGGGGAGGCTTTGGATGAGCAGTACTTC. Amino acid sequence: CASSPGEALDEQYF. Complete variable domain (other parts from reference TRBV14 and TRBJ2-7): EAGVTQFPSHSVIEKGQTVTLRCDPISGHDNLYWYRRVMGKEIKFLLHFVKESKQDESGMPNNRFLAERTGGTYSTLKVQPAELEDSGVYFCASSPGEALDEQYFGPGTRLTVT.

This clone appeared a single time. The rearrangement uses TRBV6-5 and TRBJ1-3, with unresolved D. Trimming cost V 0 bases and J 0 bases, with 9 bases left between them. Germline loops: CDR1 MNHEY, CDR2 SVGAGI. The CDR3 loop spans 16 amino acids. In DNA, the CDR3 is TGTGCCAGCAGTTACTCCGAGGGCTTCTCTGGAAACACCATATATTTT. Translation gives CASSYSEGFSGNTIYF.

J is TRBJ2-5 and V is TRBV19; D possibly corresponds to TRBD1 (6 bases). There are 13 residues in the CDR3. Between the trimmed V and J ends, which lost 11 bases and 5 bases, there was a span of 18 bases. Germline loops: CDR1 LNHDA, CDR2 SQIVND (reference sequence). The CDR3 DNA sequence: TGTGCCCCCAGAGCAGTCCAGGGGGAGACCCAGTACTTC. It translates to CAPRAVQGETQYF. The variable domain in full, completed from reference TRBV19 and TRBJ2-5, reads DGGITQSPKYLFRKEGQNVTLSCEQNLNHDAMYWYRQDPGQGLRLIYYSQIVNDFQKGDIAEGYSVSREKKESFPLTVTSAQKNPTAFYLCAPRAVQGETQYFGPGTRLLVL.

This rearrangement joins TRBV19 to TRBJ2-3, with TRBD1 as a possible D gene (6 bases). This CDR3 has 14 residues. V dropped 0 bases and J dropped 4 bases, with 8 bases sitting between them. Per germline, CDR1 LNHDA and CDR2 SQIVND (reference sequence). CDR3 nucleotide sequence: TGTGCCAGTAGTATAGACGAGGGGGCAGATACGCAGTATTTT. Its translation is CASSIDEGADTQYF.

This clone was detected once. In DNA, the CDR3 is TGTGCCAGCAGTGCGGGACAGGACTACGAGCAGTACTTC. This sequence encodes CASSAGQDYEQYF. The chain couples TRBV6-5 to TRBJ2-7; 8 positions match TRBD1. The length of the CDR3 is 13 residues. V trimming: 5 bases; J trimming: 3 bases; junction bases outside the gene matches: 3. The V gene's germline CDR1 is MNHEY and CDR2 SVGAGI.

V usage is TRBV28 and J usage is TRBJ2-3; the D is unclear. CDR1 MDHEN and CDR2 SYDVKM come from the germline V gene. Trimming took 7 bases from V and 0 from J, leaving 23 bases between them. CDR3 length: 18 amino acids. The CDR3 reads CASNPHGPVWDSTDTQYF. The CDR3 DNA reads TGTGCCAGCAACCCTCATGGGCCTGTGTGGGATAGCACAGATACGCAGTATTTT.

V usage is TRBV4-1 and J usage is TRBJ2-3, with D maybe TRBD2 (5 bases). V was cut by 4 bases and J by 2 bases, with 13 bases left in between. Germline V CDR1 and CDR2: MGHRA, YSYEKL. The CDR3 totals 15 residues. CDR3 DNA: TGCGCCAGCAGCCCTGGCGGGTTATCCACAGATACGCAGTATTTT. Translation gives CASSPGGLSTDTQYF.

The chain has TRBV10-3 and TRBJ1-2; D gene unclear. V was trimmed by 0 bases and J by 5 bases, leaving 7 bases between them. The CDR3 has 13 residues. Germline CDR1 ENHRY, CDR2 SYGVKD. The CDR3 loop reads CAISESLSYGYTF. In DNA form, the CDR3 reads TGTGCCATCAGTGAGTCATTGAGTTATGGCTACACCTTC.

The CDR3 bases are TGTGCCAGCTCATCTGACGGTTACGAGCAGTACTTC. It yields the protein CASSSDGYEQYF. V gene TRBV18 combines with J gene TRBJ2-7; D call uncertain. The CDR3 extends over 12 amino acids. Per the germline V gene, CDR1 is KGHSH and CDR2 is LQKENI. The V end lost 5 bases, the J end lost 4 bases, and 9 bases lay between the germline ends.

This clone appeared a single time. V is TRBV7-9 and J is TRBJ2-3; a weak D match, TRBD1 (5 bases). Per the germline V gene, CDR1 is SEHNR and CDR2 is FQNEAQ (reference sequence). The CDR3 totals 13 residues. V was shortened by 0 bases and J by 10 bases, with 11 bases between the two germline ends. CDR3 in DNA: TGTGCCAGCAGCTTAGCTCCAGGGAAGGCGCAGTATTTT. It translates to CASSLAPGKAQYF. The complete variable domain, with remaining parts taken from reference TRBV7-9 and TRBJ2-3, reads DTGVSQNPRHKITKRGQNVTFRCDPISEHNRLYWYRQTLGQGPEFLTYFQNEAQLEKSRLLSDRFSAERPKGSFSTLEIQRTEQGDSAMYLCASSLAPGKAQYFGPGTRLTVL.

The chain joins TRBV7-8 to TRBJ1-5; D ambiguous. V gave up 3 bases and J gave up 6 bases, with 12 bases separating them. The CDR3 is 14 residues long. Germline V gives CDR1 SGHVS, CDR2 FQNEAQ. The CDR3: CASSFGLGIQPQHF. The DNA of the CDR3 is TGTGCCAGCAGCTTCGGGTTGGGCATTCAGCCCCAGCATTTT.

With regard to this clone: An end of the junction does not agree with germline; a read error may underlie this. DNA of the CDR3: TGTGCCGGCAGTCCCAACCACGGGACTCAAACAGATACGCAGTATTTT. Its protein is CAGSPNHGTQTDTQYF. This chain links TRBV6-4 with TRBJ2-3; TRBD2 is a possible D gene (6 bases). The germline gives CDR1 MRHNA, CDR2 SNTAGT. The length of the CDR3 is 16 residues.

This sequence joins TRBV9 and TRBJ2-3; D unclear. V lost 0 bases, J lost 6 bases, and 5 bases lay in between. The CDR3 covers 12 residues. Germline CDR1 and CDR2: SGDLS and YYNGEE. CDR3 sequence (DNA): TGTGCCAGCAGCGTAGCCGGGGATACGCAGTATTTT. Translating it yields CASSVAGDTQYF.

The chain has TRBV5-4 and TRBJ2-2; D may match TRBD1 or TRBD2 (5 bases each). The V gene's germline CDR1 is SGHNT and CDR2 YYREEE (reference sequence). Trimming took 0 bases from V and 1 from J, leaving 10 bases between them. The CDR3 contains 16 residues. In DNA, the CDR3 is TGTGCCAGCAGCTTGGGTGGGACGAGGAACACCGGGGAGCTGTTTTTT. Translated: CASSLGGTRNTGELFF.

This chain links TRBV27 with TRBJ1-6; no clear D. Germline V lookup: CDR1 MNHEY, CDR2 SMNVEV (reference sequence). Between the trimmed V and J ends, which lost 5 bases and 4 bases, there was a span of 9 bases. The CDR3 loop spans 14 amino acids. For the CDR3, the DNA is TGTGCCAGCAGTACAATCGGTTATAATTCACCCCTCCACTTT. It codes for CASSTIGYNSPLHF.

This clone was picked up a small number of times. This sequence joins TRBV6-5 and TRBJ1-2; TRBD1 is a possible D gene (6 bases). From germline, CDR1 is MNHEY and CDR2 SVGAGI. With 6 bases removed from V and 4 bases from J, the gap between germline ends came to 15 bases. The CDR3 is 14 amino acids. The DNA of the CDR3 is TGTGCCAGCAGCCGTAGGGACATCCGCTATGGCTACACCTTC. Its translation: CASSRRDIRYGYTF.

The gene calls are TRBV9 and TRBJ2-3; D is uncertain. Germline loops: CDR1 SGDLS, CDR2 YYNGEE. V lost 0 bases, J lost 2 bases, and 7 bases lay in between. There are 14 residues in the CDR3. As DNA, the CDR3 is TGTGCCAGCAGCGTAGGTAGTGCCACAGATACGCAGTATTTT. Protein sequence: CASSVGSATDTQYF.

The CDR3 loop is CASSLYRKGEQYF. The CDR3 nucleotides read TGTGCCAGCAGCCTGTACAGAAAGGGAGAGCAGTACTTC. The chain links TRBV14 to TRBJ2-7; D unresolved. The V and J ends lost 4 bases and 7 bases respectively, with 14 bases between them. The CDR3 loop spans 13 amino acids. The germline gives CDR1 SGHDN, CDR2 FVKESK. Looking up the rest from reference TRBV14 and TRBJ2-7 gives the full variable domain: EAGVTQFPSHSVIEKGQTVTLRCDPISGHDNLYWYRRVMGKEIKFLLHFVKESKQDESGMPNNRFLAERTGGTYSTLKVQPAELEDSGVYFCASSLYRKGEQYFGPGTRLTVT.

This clone has only one observation. The chain is built from TRBV19 and TRBJ1-2, with D uncertain. V lost 2 bases and J 3 bases, leaving 7 bases between the germline ends. Germline lookup yields CDR1 LNHDA and CDR2 SQIVND (reference sequence). This CDR3 region has 13 residues. The CDR3 DNA follows: TGTGCCAGTAGTATATCGTTTTACTATGGCTACACCTTC. Residues: CASSISFYYGYTF.

The chain recombines TRBV28 with TRBJ1-5, with D unresolved. This CDR3 region has 12 residues. Trimming removed 3 bases from V and 7 bases from J, with 7 bases in between. The germline gives CDR1 MDHEN, CDR2 SYDVKM. The CDR3 spells CASSLVAQPQHF. CDR3 in DNA: TGTGCCAGCAGTTTGGTGGCGCAGCCCCAGCATTTT.

This sequence joins TRBV7-8 and TRBJ2-2; D not resolved. Germline CDR1 reads SGHVS; CDR2 reads FQNEAQ. This CDR3 has 11 residues. V gave up 5 bases and J gave up 5 bases, with 3 bases separating them. The CDR3 DNA reads TGTGCCAGCAGCCGGACCGGGGAGCTGTTTTTT. Translation gives CASSRTGELFF.

The chain joins TRBV6-6 to TRBJ1-6, with a weak D call TRBD1 (6 bases). With 7 bases removed from V and 0 bases from J, the gap between germline ends came to 7 bases. The CDR3 runs to 14 residues. The germline V gene encodes CDR1 MNHNY and CDR2 SVGAGI (reference sequence). The CDR3 sequence is CASKDSSYNSPLHF. CDR3 DNA: TGTGCCAGCAAGGACAGCTCCTATAATTCACCCCTCCACTTT.

V and J are TRBV6-1 and TRBJ1-5; 7 bases agree with TRBD1. The CDR3 has 13 amino acids. After removal of 3 bases from V and 6 bases from J, the junction contained 2 bases not matched to a gene. Germline V gives CDR1 MNHNS, CDR2 SASEGT. Here the CDR3 reads CASSDGTAQPQHF. The CDR3 DNA reads as TGTGCCAGCAGTGATGGGACAGCTCAGCCCCAGCATTTT.

The V call is TRBV5-6, the J call TRBJ1-1, with a tentative D call TRBD1 (5 bases). Germline CDR1 is SGHDT and CDR2 is YYEEEE. Trimming removed 2 bases at V and 3 bases at J, with 17 bases between. The CDR3 loop spans 16 amino acids. In nucleotides, the CDR3 is TGTGCCAGCAGCTTTGTATCGCCAGGGCGAGACACTGAAGCTTTCTTT. Encoded protein: CASSFVSPGRDTEAFF.

This chain links TRBV27 with TRBJ2-3; 16 nucleotides match TRBD2. CDR3 length equals 18 residues. CDR1 is MNHEY and CDR2 is SMNVEV in the germline V gene (reference sequence). V was clipped by 3 bases and J by 5 bases; unmatched bases: 8. The CDR3 is CASSLMTGLAGGLDTQYF. CDR3 in DNA: TGTGCCAGCAGTTTGATGACGGGACTAGCGGGAGGGTTAGATACGCAGTATTTT.

The J gene is TRBJ2-1, the V gene TRBV10-1, with D tentatively TRBD2 (5 bases). The germline V and J ends were trimmed by 3 bases and 12 bases, with 12 bases remaining between them. The V gene's germline CDR1 is WNHNN and CDR2 SYGVQD (reference sequence). CDR3 length equals 12 residues. In DNA, the CDR3 is TGCGCCAGCAGTGATTTCCTCAGCGGGCAGTTCTTC. Protein product: CASSDFLSGQFF.

The V and J genes are TRBV19 and TRBJ2-5, with 7 bases lining up with TRBD1. Germline V gene sequence: CDR1 LNHDA, CDR2 SQIVND (reference sequence). The CDR3 runs to 16 residues. V gave up 4 bases and J gave up 5 bases; unmatched junction bases: 13. CDR3 residues: CASSKSHGTAWETQYF. As DNA, the CDR3 is TGTGCCAGTAGTAAATCACACGGGACAGCGTGGGAGACCCAGTACTTC.

V is TRBV27 and J is TRBJ2-2; 9 nucleotides line up with TRBD2. J was trimmed by 3 bases and V by 5 bases; bases with no gene match: 4. The CDR3 length is 15 residues. Per the germline V gene, CDR1 is MNHEY and CDR2 is SMNVEV (reference sequence). As DNA, the CDR3 is TGTGCCAGCAGTCCCGTAGCGGGAGACACCGGGGAGCTGTTTTTT. Translated, it gives CASSPVAGDTGELFF.